The entry below gives a single T cell receptor (beta chain) sequence along with its context. TCRdb's table, derived via immunoSEQ multiplex PCR, lists solely in-frame clones and lacks some. Among about 370,000 clones listed, 85% to 90% were seen once. This record comes from a study of blood T cell repertoires in COVID-19. The CDR3 loop spans 16 amino acids. Germline V gene lookup returns CDR1 SGDLS and CDR2 YYNGEE. V was cut by 8 bases and J by 2 bases, with 23 bases left in between. Cohorts were determined from participant-reported clinical history. The V gene is TRBV9, the J gene TRBJ2-7; D perhaps matches TRBD1 (9 bases). Sequencing was done on a sample of PBMCs or T cells enriched from blood (not recorded which). This receptor was identified in a man between 18 and 29 years old who had recovered from COVID-19. CDR3 in amino acids: CASSDPGGTGPYEQYF. CDR3 sequence (DNA): TGTGCCAGTTCCGATCCGGGGGGGACAGGGCCCTACGAGCAGTACTTC.